Listed below are T cell receptor beta chains from one sample, sequenced in a study of cytomegalovirus exposure and HLA in healthy donors. Profiling relied on immunoSEQ multiplex PCR, and the TCRdb table lists in-frame clones only, not all of them. The sample yields 150,000 to 200,000 clones, around three quarters seen once. Input material: PBMCs. The receptor source for this set is a woman aged 45-65 years in good health and CMV-seronegative. The CDR3 runs from the conserved cysteine through the conserved F or W. A D gene is named only where the DNA matches it firmly. A row's size may be missing; if present it is once, few, many or a size class.

size | J | D | V | CDR3 | DNA
few | TRBJ2-7 | TRBD1 | TRBV5-1 | CASSARTGGYEQYF | TGCGCCAGCAGCGCCCGGACAGGGGGCTACGAGCAGTACTTC
. | TRBJ2-5 | TRBD1 | TRBV7-2 | CASSLGQVETQYF | TGTGCCAGCAGCTTGGGACAGGTCGAGACCCAGTACTTC
. | TRBJ1-1 | TRBD1 | TRBV30 | CAWRPQGFAEAFF | TGTGCCTGGAGGCCACAGGGGTTCGCTGAAGCTTTCTTT
. | TRBJ2-1 | . | TRBV19 | CASSIGSLNEQFF | TGTGCCAGTAGTATAGGGAGCCTCAATGAGCAGTTCTTC
once | TRBJ1-1 | TRBD1 | TRBV27 | CASSPHRGDTEAFF | TGTGCCAGCAGTCCACACAGGGGGGACACTGAAGCTTTCTTT
. | TRBJ2-3 | TRBD2 | TRBV6-5 | CASSYTRGGATDTQYF | TGTGCCAGCAGTTATACTCGCGGGGGGGCAACAGATACGCAGTATTTT
. | TRBJ1-1 | TRBD1 | TRBV4-2 | CASSQVPGGTEAFF | TGTGCCAGCAGCCAAGTCCCAGGGGGGACTGAAGCTTTCTTT
. | TRBJ2-1 | TRBD1 | TRBV5-1 | CASSPGTGTYNEQFF | TGCGCCAGCAGCCCCGGGACAGGGACCTACAATGAGCAGTTCTTC
. | TRBJ1-6 | TRBD1 | TRBV15 | CATSRDQGVLPNSPLHF | TGTGCCACCAGCAGAGATCAGGGGGTTCTCCCTAATTCACCCCTCCACTTT
. | TRBJ2-7 | . | TRBV6-6 | CASRSYSVTYEQYF | TGTGCCAGCAGATCCTACAGTGTTACCTACGAGCAGTACTTC
. | TRBJ2-2 | TRBD2 | TRBV14 | CASSQTPHRGGRTNTGELFF | TGTGCCAGCAGCCAAACGCCCCACCGCGGGGGACGCACGAACACCGGGGAGCTGTTTTTT
. | TRBJ1-5 | . | TRBV4-1 | CASSQEGARNQPQHF | TGCGCCAGCAGCCAAGAGGGGGCTCGGAATCAGCCCCAGCATTTT
. | TRBJ2-1 | TRBD2 | TRBV19 | CASSRVAGGDNEQFF | TGTGCCAGTAGTAGGGTAGCGGGGGGCGACAATGAGCAGTTCTTC
. | TRBJ1-5 | TRBD1 | TRBV19 | CASKTGGGNQPQHF | TGTGCCAGTAAAACAGGGGGCGGCAATCAGCCCCAGCATTTT
. | TRBJ2-5 | . | TRBV4-1 | CASSQVVMGLTQETQYF | TGCGCCAGCAGCCAAGTAGTCATGGGACTGACACAAGAGACCCAGTACTTC
. | TRBJ2-7 | . | TRBV27 | CASSFARGPYEQYF | TGTGCCAGCAGTTTCGCCAGGGGCCCCTACGAGCAGTACTTC
. | TRBJ1-1 | . | TRBV28 | CASTPGGDLNTEAFF | TGTGCCAGCACCCCCGGGGGGGATCTGAACACTGAAGCTTTCTTT
. | TRBJ2-5 | . | TRBV6-1 | CALRGGETQYF | TGTGCCCTTAGGGGGGGAGAGACCCAGTACTTC
. | TRBJ1-4 | . | TRBV18 | CASSPSSTVPNEKLFF | TGTGCCAGCTCACCGTCCTCGACAGTACCAAATGAAAAACTGTTTTTT
. | TRBJ1-5 | . | TRBV19 | CASRTGFPNQPQHF | TGTGCCAGTAGAACAGGGTTCCCCAATCAGCCCCAGCATTTT
. | TRBJ2-3 | . | TRBV4-3 | CASSPGQAAGGRTDTQYF | TGCGCCAGCAGCCCAGGACAGGCGGCGGGGGGCCGCACAGATACGCAGTATTTT
. | TRBJ2-7 | . | TRBV5-1 | CASSPGRGAYEQYF | TGCGCCAGCAGCCCCGGTAGAGGCGCCTACGAGCAGTACTTC